Included here is one TCR beta chain sequence, with context. Its antigen is not known. The sample comes from a study of monozygotic twins with inflammatory bowel disease. Nested amplification of TCRalpha and TCRbeta cDNA involved two PCRs of roughly 16 and 10 cycles. TCRdb processed the 5' RACE reads again and assigns one entry to each CDR3 protein, with no DNA. The sample holds 300,000 to 400,000 distinct CDR3 sequences. Whole-study results and caveats: Among IBD patients, TCRbeta diversity (inverse Simpson) was lower than in healthy co-twins. Similarity of repertoires did not differ between concordant and discordant twins, possibly from limited power.

There are 15 residues in the CDR3. CDR1 is MNHEY and CDR2 is SMNVEV in the germline V gene (reference sequence). The sample comprised blood. The rearrangement links TRBV27 to TRBJ2-7; TCRdb's assignment of TRBD1 cannot be checked, as there is no DNA. This TCR was sampled from a human donor with ulcerative colitis or Crohn's disease, or a healthy co-twin of an affected twin (not recorded which). The CDR3 loop is CASSFSSGGPYEQYF.